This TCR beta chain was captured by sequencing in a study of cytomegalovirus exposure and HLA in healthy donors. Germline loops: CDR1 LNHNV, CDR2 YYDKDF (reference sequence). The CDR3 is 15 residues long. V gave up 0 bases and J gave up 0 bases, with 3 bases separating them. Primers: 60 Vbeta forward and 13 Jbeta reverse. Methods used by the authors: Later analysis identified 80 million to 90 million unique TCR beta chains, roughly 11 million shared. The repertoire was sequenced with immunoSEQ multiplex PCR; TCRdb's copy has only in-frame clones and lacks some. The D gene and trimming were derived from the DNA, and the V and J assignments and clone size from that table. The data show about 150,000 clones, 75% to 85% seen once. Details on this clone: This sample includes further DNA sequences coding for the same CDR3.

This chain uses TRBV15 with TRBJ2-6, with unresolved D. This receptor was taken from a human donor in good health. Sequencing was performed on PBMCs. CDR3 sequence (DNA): TGTGCCACCAGCAGAGATCGCTCTGGGGCCAACGTCCTGACTTTC. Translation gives CATSRDRSGANVLTF.